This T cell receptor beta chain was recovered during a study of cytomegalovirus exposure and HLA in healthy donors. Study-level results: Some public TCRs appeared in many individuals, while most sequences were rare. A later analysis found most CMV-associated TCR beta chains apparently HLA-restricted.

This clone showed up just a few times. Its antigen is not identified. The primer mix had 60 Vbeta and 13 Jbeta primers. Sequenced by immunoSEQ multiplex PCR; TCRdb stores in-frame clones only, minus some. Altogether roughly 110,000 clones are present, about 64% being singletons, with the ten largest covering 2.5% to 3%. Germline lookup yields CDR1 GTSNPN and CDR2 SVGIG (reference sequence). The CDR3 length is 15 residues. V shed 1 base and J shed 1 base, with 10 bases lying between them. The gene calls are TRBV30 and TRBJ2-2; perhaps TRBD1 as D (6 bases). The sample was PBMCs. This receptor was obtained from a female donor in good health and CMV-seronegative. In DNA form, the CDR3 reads TGTGCCTGGAGTGGAGGGACATGGAACACCGGGGAGCTGTTTTTT. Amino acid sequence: CAWSGGTWNTGELFF.